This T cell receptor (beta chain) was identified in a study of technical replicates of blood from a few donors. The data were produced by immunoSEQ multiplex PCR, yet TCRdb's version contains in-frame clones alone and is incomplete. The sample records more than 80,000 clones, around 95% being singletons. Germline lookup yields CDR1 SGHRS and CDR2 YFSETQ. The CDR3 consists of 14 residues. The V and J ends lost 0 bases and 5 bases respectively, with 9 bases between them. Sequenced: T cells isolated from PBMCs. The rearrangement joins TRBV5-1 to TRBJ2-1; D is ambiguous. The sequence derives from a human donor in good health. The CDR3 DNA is TGCGCCAGCAGCTTGGCTTCCCAGAACAATGAGCAGTTCTTC. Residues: CASSLASQNNEQFF.